Shown below are 24 T cell receptor beta chains from a single sample sequenced in a study of blood T cell repertoires in COVID-19. The assay was immunoSEQ multiplex PCR, and TCRdb's table has in-frame clones only and misses some. The data contain about 400,000 clones, 70% to 90% of them singletons. The sequenced material came from PBMCs or T cells enriched from blood (not recorded which). These TCRs come from a woman aged 40 to 50 with acute COVID-19.

The chain uses TRBV5-4 and TRBJ1-2, with D possibly TRBD1 on 6 matching bases. V lost 4 bases to trimming and J lost 4 bases, with 17 bases between them. Germline lookup yields CDR1 SGHNT and CDR2 YYREEE (reference sequence). This CDR3 comprises 15 residues. DNA of the CDR3: TGTGCCAGCAGCGTGGATATTGACAGGCCCTATGGCTACACCTTC. Protein: CASSVDIDRPYGYTF.

The V and J genes are TRBV3-1 (or the pseudogene TRBV3-2) and TRBJ2-3; no firm D call. Germline V gene sequence: CDR1 LGHDT, CDR2 YNNKEL (reference sequence). Trimming took off 1 base at V and 4 bases at J, with 12 bases between the two ends. This CDR3 contains 15 residues. CDR3 residues: CASSQGMGPADTQYF. The CDR3 DNA reads as TGTGCCAGCAGCCAAGGGATGGGCCCGGCAGATACGCAGTATTTT.

This sequence joins TRBV6-5 and TRBJ1-2; D gene ambiguous. CDR3 length equals 12 residues. CDR1 and CDR2 from the germline V gene are MNHEY and SVGAGI. Trimming cost V 6 bases and J 5 bases, with 10 bases left between them. In DNA, the CDR3 is TGTGCCAGCAGCTCCCTCTTGTATGGCTACACCTTC. Residues: CASSSLLYGYTF.

A few counts support this clone. V gene TRBV5-4 combines with J gene TRBJ1-1; D gene ambiguous. CDR3 size: 13 residues. Trimming took off 5 bases at V and 1 base at J, with 9 bases between the two ends. Germline V gene sequence: CDR1 SGHNT, CDR2 YYREEE (reference sequence). The CDR3 sequence: CASRGEENTEAFF. In DNA form, the CDR3 reads TGTGCCAGCAGGGGAGAGGAGAACACTGAAGCTTTCTTT. The full variable domain, completed using reference TRBV5-4 and TRBJ1-1, is ETGVTQSPTHLIKTRGQQVTLRCSSQSGHNTVSWYQQALGQGPQFIFQYYREEENGRGNFPPRFSGLQFPNYSSELNVNALELDDSALYLCASRGEENTEAFFGQGTRLTVV.

The chain is built from TRBV5-1 and TRBJ1-4; D may be TRBD1 (6 bases). This CDR3 contains 14 residues. Germline assignment: CDR1 SGHRS and CDR2 YFSETQ. The V and J ends lost 3 bases and 4 bases respectively, with 10 bases between them. The CDR3 region is CASSSQGFNEKLFF. CDR3 sequence (DNA): TGCGCCAGCAGCTCTCAGGGGTTTAATGAAAAACTGTTTTTT.

The chain joins TRBV4-1 to TRBJ2-3, with unresolved D. V dropped 0 bases and J dropped 2 bases, with 18 bases sitting between them. Germline V gene lookup returns CDR1 MGHRA and CDR2 YSYEKL. The CDR3 has 18 amino acids. CDR3: CASSQDYGPPDTTDTQYF. The CDR3 DNA reads as TGCGCCAGCAGCCAAGATTATGGGCCCCCCGATACCACAGATACGCAGTATTTT.

This chain connects TRBV5-1 to TRBJ1-4; 8 bases are a match to TRBD1. The length of the CDR3 is 14 residues. The germline CDR1 and CDR2 sequences are SGHRS and YFSETQ. Trimming cost V 4 bases and J 5 bases; bases outside gene matches: 4. The CDR3 coding sequence is TGCGCCAGCAGCGTACAGGGGGGGAATGAAAAACTGTTTTTT. As protein: CASSVQGGNEKLFF. The full variable domain, in which reference TRBV5-1 and TRBJ1-4 provide the parts outside the CDR3, is KAGVTQTPRYLIKTRGQQVTLSCSPISGHRSVSWYQQTPGQGLQFLFEYFSETQRNKGNFPGRFSGRQFSNSRSEMNVSTLELGDSALYLCASSVQGGNEKLFFGSGTQLSVL.

V usage is TRBV16 and J usage is TRBJ1-1; the match to TRBD1 covers 8 bases. V gave up 4 bases and J gave up 4 bases; unmatched junction bases: 14. The CDR3 loop spans 17 amino acids. Germline V gene data show CDR1 as KGHSY and CDR2 as FQNENV. The CDR3 here is CASSPRRSDRASTEAFF. Here the CDR3 DNA reads TGTGCCAGCAGCCCAAGGAGGTCGGACAGGGCAAGCACTGAAGCTTTCTTT.

The chain has TRBV11-2 and TRBJ1-3; the D gene is possibly TRBD1 (6 bases). Germline CDR1 and CDR2: SGHAT and FQNNGV. This CDR3 is 15 amino acids long. The V end was cut by 4 bases, the J end by 2 bases, with 12 bases between. CDR3 loop: CASSSGGGPGNTIYF. CDR3 DNA sequence: TGTGCCAGCAGCTCCGGGGGGGGCCCTGGAAACACCATATATTTT.

This chain connects TRBV4-1 to TRBJ1-2; D gene uncertain. Trimming took off 4 bases at V and 4 bases at J, with 13 bases between the two ends. The CDR3 has 14 residues. Germline V lookup: CDR1 MGHRA, CDR2 YSYEKL. The CDR3 here is CASSPREASYGYTF. CDR3 coding DNA: TGCGCCAGCAGCCCGAGAGAGGCGTCCTATGGCTACACCTTC.

V and J are TRBV19 and TRBJ2-4; D might be TRBD2 (6 bases). Germline assignment: CDR1 LNHDA and CDR2 SQIVND (reference sequence). Trimming shortened V by 1 base and J by 0 bases, and 13 bases separated the two germline ends. This CDR3 is built from 17 residues. This CDR3 is CASSIAGTSIAKNIQYF. CDR3 in DNA: TGTGCCAGTAGTATAGCCGGGACTTCCATAGCCAAAAACATTCAGTACTTC.

The gene calls are TRBV18 and TRBJ1-2; maybe TRBD1 (6 bases). Germline V gene sequence: CDR1 KGHSH, CDR2 LQKENI. The V and J ends lost 5 bases and 7 bases respectively, with 17 bases between them. This CDR3 is 14 amino acids long. CDR3 nucleotides: TGTGCCAGCTCAACAACAGGGATCAGCGGTGGCTACACCTTC. Its translation is CASSTTGISGGYTF.

V and J are TRBV27 and TRBJ1-2; possible D gene TRBD1, 5 bases. The V end was cut by 5 bases, the J end by 7 bases, with 14 bases between. Germline V gene lookup returns CDR1 MNHEY and CDR2 SMNVEV (reference sequence). The CDR3 loop spans 13 amino acids. CDR3 DNA: TGTGCCAGCAGTCCGGGGGTTAGGGGTGGCTACACCTTC. Its protein product is CASSPGVRGGYTF.

This chain joins TRBV7-9 and TRBJ2-2; D possibly corresponds to TRBD2 (6 bases). Germline CDR1 and CDR2: SEHNR and FQNEAQ (reference sequence). This CDR3 region has 16 residues. The V and J ends lost 1 base and 1 base respectively, with 10 bases between them. CDR3 loop: CASSLVFGGNTGELFF. The DNA for the CDR3 is TGTGCCAGCAGCTTAGTGTTCGGGGGGAACACCGGGGAGCTGTTTTTT.

The gene calls are TRBV2 and TRBJ2-7; 7 positions match TRBD1. J gave up 0 bases and V 7 bases, and 6 bases lay outside the gene matches. This CDR3 comprises 14 residues. Germline values: CDR1 SNHLY, CDR2 FYNNEI. The CDR3 sequence is CASKRDRNSYEQYF. CDR3 DNA: TGTGCCAGCAAAAGGGACAGAAACTCCTACGAGCAGTACTTC.

The chain combines TRBV4-1 with TRBJ1-2, with a possible D match to TRBD1 (6 bases). Germline V gives CDR1 MGHRA, CDR2 YSYEKL. The CDR3 has 15 residues. V was trimmed by 4 bases and J by 2 bases, leaving 14 bases between them. The CDR3 DNA is TGCGCCAGCAGCCGCAACCGGGACACCAACTATGGCTACACCTTC. Protein sequence: CASSRNRDTNYGYTF.

V is TRBV7-7 and J is TRBJ1-2; a possible D gene is TRBD1 (5 bases). The V gene lost 10 bases and the J gene lost 6 bases, with 18 bases spanning the gap. This CDR3 comprises 13 residues. Germline CDR1 is SSHAT and CDR2 is FNYEAQ (reference sequence). The CDR3 is CATDNSLTDGYTF. The CDR3 region has the DNA TGTGCCACCGACAATTCTCTGACAGATGGCTACACCTTC. Variable domain in full (rest from reference TRBV7-7 and TRBJ1-2): GAGVSQSPRYKVTKRGQDVTLRCDPISSHATLYWYQQALGQGPEFLTYFNYEAQPDKSGLPSDRFSAERPEGSISTLTIQRTEQRDSAMYRCATDNSLTDGYTFGSGTRLTVV.

This sequence joins TRBV6-5 and TRBJ1-5, with D uncertain. V lost 0 bases, J lost 5 bases, and 5 bases lay in between. Germline V gene sequence: CDR1 MNHEY, CDR2 SVGAGI. The CDR3 contains 13 residues. The CDR3 DNA reads TGTGCCAGCAGTTACTCCCGGGATCAGCCCCAGCATTTT. It encodes CASSYSRDQPQHF.

J is TRBJ1-1 and V is TRBV5-1; D uncertain. CDR3 length: 11 residues. Trimming took off 5 bases at V and 8 bases at J, with 10 bases between the two ends. From germline, CDR1 is SGHRS and CDR2 YFSETQ. CDR3 in DNA: TGCGCCAGCAGTTCTGATCTAGAAGCTTTCTTT. Translated, it gives CASSSDLEAFF.

The chain recombines TRBV30 with TRBJ2-3; TRBD2 agrees at 8 bases. Trimming removed 5 bases from V and 3 bases from J; junction bases left unmatched: 7. Per germline, CDR1 GTSNPN and CDR2 SVGIG (reference sequence). This CDR3 region has 14 residues. The CDR3 here is CAWVPGLDTDTQYF. The DNA of the CDR3 is TGTGCCTGGGTCCCGGGACTAGATACAGATACGCAGTATTTT.

The CDR3 DNA reads TGTGCCACCAGTAGCTCAGATACGCAGTATTTT. It is translated as CATSSSDTQYF. This rearrangement joins TRBV24-1 to TRBJ2-3; D gene uncertain. Between the trimmed V and J ends, which lost 6 bases and 4 bases, there was a span of 4 bases. CDR3 length: 11 residues. From germline, CDR1 is KGHDR and CDR2 SFDVKD.

The chain is built from TRBV7-9 and TRBJ2-1; 8 bases align to TRBD2. J lost 9 bases, V lost 5 bases, and 6 bases had no gene match. The CDR3 loop spans 13 amino acids. Germline CDR1 is SEHNR and CDR2 is FQNEAQ (reference sequence). CDR3 region: CASSPGTSAEQFF. CDR3 DNA: TGTGCCAGCAGCCCAGGGACTAGTGCTGAGCAGTTCTTC.

V and J are TRBV5-6 and TRBJ1-2; possibly TRBD1 for D (5 bases). The CDR3 has 16 amino acids. Per germline, CDR1 SGHDT and CDR2 YYEEEE. With 0 bases removed from V and 2 bases from J, the gap between germline ends came to 14 bases. CDR3 DNA: TGTGCCAGCAGCTTGGCCTTTGGACAATCAAACTATGGCTACACCTTC. This sequence encodes CASSLAFGQSNYGYTF.

This clone was recorded a few times. The chain has TRBV3-1 (or the pseudogene TRBV3-2) and TRBJ2-2; TRBD1 might be the D (5 bases). V was clipped by 4 bases and J by 7 bases, with 16 bases between them. The germline V gene has CDR1 LGHDT and CDR2 YNNKEL (reference sequence). The CDR3 has 15 amino acids. CDR3 loop: CASSPRVGAGGELFF. The DNA for the CDR3 is TGTGCCAGCAGCCCCAGGGTAGGAGCAGGCGGGGAGCTGTTTTTT.